Here is one TCR beta chain with its context. The antigen remains unidentified. Trimming pared 2 bases from V and 6 bases from J, leaving 14 bases between. Germline values: CDR1 SGHDT, CDR2 YYEEEE. CDR3 length equals 14 residues. Generated by immunoSEQ multiplex PCR, the TCRdb table keeps only in-frame clones and is missing some. The sample has 150,000 to 160,000 clones; roughly nine tenths are singletons. The data originate from a study of T cell responses to AZD1222 COVID-19 vaccine. Overall study findings and caveats: At study baseline, merely several AZD1222 recipients were seropositive. Donor demographics were predominantly white British with a female majority; clonal diversity may be underestimated. Repertoires in all cases were sampled only once the peak T cell response had passed. Increases in Spike-specific TCR breadth and depth were seen after two AZD1222 doses.

Sequenced material: peripheral blood, taken after recovery from COVID-19. This chain uses TRBV5-6 with TRBJ1-1; D is unresolved. This TCR came from an adult who had recovered from COVID-19. The CDR3 DNA is TGTGCCAGCAGCTTCGGGCCCTATAGCCCTGAAGCTTTCTTT. This sequence encodes CASSFGPYSPEAFF.